The rows below give T cell receptor beta chains drawn from one sample of a study of blood T cell repertoires in COVID-19. Sequenced by immunoSEQ multiplex PCR; TCRdb stores in-frame clones only, minus some. Altogether 160,000 or so clones are present, around 90% being singletons, with the ten largest covering approximately 4.1%. What was sequenced was peripheral blood. The receptors come from a woman aged 55-69 years who had recovered from COVID-19. Each CDR3 is given with its conserved first and last residue. Each record gives: V gene, clone size, CDR3 length, D gene, J gene, CDR3 protein, CDR3 DNA. The D gene is left open where the match is weak. Expanded clones get a size class; other rows say once, few or many, or leave the size out.

>TRBV5-1|-|16|-|TRBJ2-3
CASSYSIGGPTDTQYF
TGCGCCAGCAGCTATTCCATAGGGGGTCCCACAGATACGCAGTATTTT
>TRBV2|-|13|-|TRBJ2-7
CASSGQVPYEQYF
TGTGCCAGCAGTGGACAGGTTCCCTACGAGCAGTACTTC
>TRBV6-1|-|15|-|TRBJ1-6
CASSESGTLSSPLHF
TGTGCCAGCAGTGAATCCGGGACACTCTCATCACCCCTCCACTTT
>TRBV5-4|-|14|-|TRBJ2-7
CASSLGQGSYEQYF
TGTGCCAGCAGCCTCGGGCAGGGGAGCTACGAGCAGTACTTC
>TRBV11-2|-|14|-|TRBJ1-1
CASSLDIGGTEAFF
TGTGCCAGCAGCTTAGATATAGGGGGCACTGAAGCTTTCTTT
>TRBV5-1|-|16|-|TRBJ1-6
CASSLRGRGDNSPLHF
TGCGCCAGCAGCTTGCGGGGGAGGGGAGATAATTCACCCCTCCACTTT
>TRBV6-1|once|16|TRBD2|TRBJ2-5
CASSGRLAGLQETQYF
TGTGCCAGCAGTGGTCGACTAGCGGGGCTACAAGAGACCCAGTACTTC
>TRBV2|-|13|-|TRBJ1-5
CASTLDSSQPQHF
TGTGCCAGCACCCTGGACAGCTCTCAGCCCCAGCATTTT
>TRBV3-1/TRBV3-2|once|15|-|TRBJ2-7
CAILNIPGIGHEQYF
TGTGCCATCTTAAATATCCCAGGGATAGGCCACGAGCAGTACTTC
>TRBV5-8|-|17|TRBD1|TRBJ2-2
CASSLSSQGANTGELFF
TGTGCCAGCAGCTTAAGCTCACAGGGGGCGAACACCGGGGAGCTGTTTTTT
>TRBV5-1|-|17|TRBD2|TRBJ2-5
CASSFGLLAGAQETQYF
TGCGCCAGCAGCTTCGGGTTGCTAGCGGGGGCCCAAGAGACCCAGTACTTC
>TRBV15|-|15|-|TRBJ2-7
CATSRDGDSSYEQYF
TGTGCCACCAGCAGAGATGGAGACAGCTCCTACGAGCAGTACTTC
>TRBV6-1|-|13|-|TRBJ2-1
CASSESQLSGQFF
TGTGCCAGCAGTGAATCACAGTTATCAGGGCAGTTCTTC
>TRBV30|-|15|-|TRBJ1-5
CAWSVQSVLNQPQHF
TGTGCCTGGAGTGTACAATCTGTCCTCAATCAGCCCCAGCATTTT
>TRBV3-1/TRBV3-2|-|14|TRBD2|TRBJ2-4
CASSQGTSGVDQYF
TGTGCCAGCAGCCAAGGGACTAGCGGGGTCGACCAGTACTTC
>TRBV7-2|-|13|-|TRBJ2-7
CASSLNQFNEQYF
TGTGCCAGCAGCTTAAACCAGTTTAACGAGCAGTACTTC